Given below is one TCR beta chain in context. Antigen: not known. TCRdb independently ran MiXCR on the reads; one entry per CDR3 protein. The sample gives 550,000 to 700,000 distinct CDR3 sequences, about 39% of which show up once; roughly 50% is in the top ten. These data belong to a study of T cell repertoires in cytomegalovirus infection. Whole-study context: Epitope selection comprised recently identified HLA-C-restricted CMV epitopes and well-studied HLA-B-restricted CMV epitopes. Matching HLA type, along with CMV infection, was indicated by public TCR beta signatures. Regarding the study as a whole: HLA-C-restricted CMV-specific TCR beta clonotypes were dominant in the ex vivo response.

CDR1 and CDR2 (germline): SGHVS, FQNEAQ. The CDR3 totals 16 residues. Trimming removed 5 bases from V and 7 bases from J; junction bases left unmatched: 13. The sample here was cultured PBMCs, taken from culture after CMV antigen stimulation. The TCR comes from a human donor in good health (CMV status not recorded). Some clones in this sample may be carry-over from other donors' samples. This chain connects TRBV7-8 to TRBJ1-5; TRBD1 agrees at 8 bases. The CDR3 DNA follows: TGTGCCAGCAGCAAAGACAGGGGTCCTCAGGGACAGCCCCAGCATTTT. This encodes CASSKDRGPQGQPQHF.